This TCR beta chain was obtained from a study of resident and recirculating memory T cells in vitiligo. Sequencing was performed with immunoSEQ multiplex PCR; in TCRdb, only in-frame clones are kept and a portion is missing. The sample lists 70,000 to 95,000 clones; around 90% were seen once. The V and J ends lost 8 bases and 6 bases respectively, with 13 bases between them. Germline CDR1 and CDR2: MNHEY and SMNVEV (reference sequence). This CDR3 is 13 amino acids long. This TCR was recovered from a male donor with vitiligo. The sequencing input was blood. The chain combines TRBV27 with TRBJ2-2; D is uncertain. CDR3 protein: CASAVWSAGELFF. CDR3 bases: TGTGCCAGCGCAGTGTGGTCCGCCGGGGAGCTGTTTTTT.